These T cell receptor beta chains were read from a single sample in a study of T cell responses to AZD1222 COVID-19 vaccine. Here immunoSEQ multiplex PCR was the method, and the copy in TCRdb shows in-frame clones only, minus some. The profile shows approximately 110,000 clones, approximately 85% of them singletons. The sample consisted of peripheral blood, taken on day 0 of AZD1222 vaccination. These receptors all stem from an adult in good health. The CDR3 runs from the conserved cysteine through the conserved F or W. D genes are given only for firm matches. Size is omitted from some rows. Given values are once, few, many or a class for expanded clones.

CDR3 protein: CASSLEPGVGITGELFF; CDR3 DNA: TGTGCCAGCAGCTTAGAGCCAGGGGTGGGGATCACCGGGGAGCTGTTTTTT; clone size: -; V gene: TRBV11-3; J gene: TRBJ2-2; D gene: -
CDR3 protein: CASSRTGGFGTDTQYF; CDR3 DNA: TGTGCCAGCAGCCGAACAGGGGGCTTTGGCACAGATACGCAGTATTTT; clone size: -; V gene: TRBV5-6; J gene: TRBJ2-3; D gene: TRBD1
CDR3 protein: CASSISGNSGANVLTF; CDR3 DNA: TGTGCCAGTAGTATCTCGGGTAACTCTGGGGCCAACGTCCTGACTTTC; clone size: -; V gene: TRBV19; J gene: TRBJ2-6; D gene: -
CDR3 protein: CASSPHSGYDYGYTF; CDR3 DNA: TGTGCCAGCAGCCCCCACTCAGGGTACGACTATGGCTACACCTTC; clone size: -; V gene: TRBV9; J gene: TRBJ1-2; D gene: -
CDR3 protein: CASSSQQGANTEAFF; CDR3 DNA: TGTGCCAGCAGTTCGCAACAGGGGGCGAACACTGAAGCTTTCTTT; clone size: -; V gene: TRBV2; J gene: TRBJ1-1; D gene: TRBD1
CDR3 protein: CASSSLPGTTNTGELFF; CDR3 DNA: TGTGCCAGCAGCTCCCTACCCGGGACAACGAACACCGGGGAGCTGTTTTTT; clone size: -; V gene: TRBV9; J gene: TRBJ2-2; D gene: -
CDR3 protein: CASSPEGNTIYF; CDR3 DNA: TGTGCCAGCTCACCTGAGGGAAACACCATATATTTT; clone size: -; V gene: TRBV18; J gene: TRBJ1-3; D gene: -
CDR3 protein: CASRGQGAGSYNSPLHF; CDR3 DNA: TGTGCCAGCAGGGGACAGGGGGCGGGGTCCTATAATTCACCCCTCCACTTT; clone size: -; V gene: TRBV28; J gene: TRBJ1-6; D gene: TRBD1
CDR3 protein: CASSPGLTKGDAFF; CDR3 DNA: TGTGCCAGCTCACCAGGGCTAACAAAAGGGGATGCTTTCTTT; clone size: -; V gene: TRBV18; J gene: TRBJ1-1; D gene: -
CDR3 protein: CASSRWGGASNEQFF; CDR3 DNA: TGTGCCAGTAGCCGATGGGGGGGGGCCTCCAATGAGCAGTTCTTC; clone size: -; V gene: TRBV19; J gene: TRBJ2-1; D gene: -
CDR3 protein: CASSLGQEAAFF; CDR3 DNA: TGTGCCAGCAGCTTAGGACAGGAGGCGGCTTTCTTT; clone size: -; V gene: TRBV11-3; J gene: TRBJ1-1; D gene: -
CDR3 protein: CASSLYSTNTEAFF; CDR3 DNA: TGTGCCAGCAGTTTATACTCGACAAACACTGAAGCTTTCTTT; clone size: -; V gene: TRBV27; J gene: TRBJ1-1; D gene: -
CDR3 protein: CASSESGRGHQPQHF; CDR3 DNA: TGCGCCAGCAGTGAGTCGGGGAGGGGACATCAGCCCCAGCATTTT; clone size: -; V gene: TRBV10-2; J gene: TRBJ1-5; D gene: -
CDR3 protein: CASSLGVYRGYTF; CDR3 DNA: TGTGCCAGCAGCTTAGGTGTTTACCGTGGCTACACCTTC; clone size: -; V gene: TRBV7-9; J gene: TRBJ1-2; D gene: -
CDR3 protein: CASSWTSDGTLTQYF; CDR3 DNA: TGTGCCAGCAGCTGGACTAGCGACGGGACTTTGACGCAGTACTTC; clone size: -; V gene: TRBV7-8; J gene: TRBJ2-7; D gene: TRBD2
CDR3 protein: CASSPTGNSYNEQFF; CDR3 DNA: TGTGCCAGCAGCCCAACAGGCAACTCCTACAATGAGCAGTTCTTC; clone size: -; V gene: TRBV5-5; J gene: TRBJ2-1; D gene: -
CDR3 protein: CASSHSVAGGSYEQYF; CDR3 DNA: TGCGCCAGCAGCCACTCAGTTGCGGGGGGCTCCTACGAGCAGTACTTC; clone size: -; V gene: TRBV4-3; J gene: TRBJ2-7; D gene: TRBD2
CDR3 protein: CASLTGGAYETQYF; CDR3 DNA: TGTGCCAGCTTAACAGGGGGCGCATACGAGACCCAGTACTTC; clone size: -; V gene: TRBV6-5; J gene: TRBJ2-5; D gene: TRBD1
CDR3 protein: CASSPLSWTANYGYTF; CDR3 DNA: TGTGCCAGTAGCCCACTCTCTTGGACAGCTAACTATGGCTACACCTTC; clone size: -; V gene: TRBV19; J gene: TRBJ1-2; D gene: -
CDR3 protein: CASSLSQDGYTF; CDR3 DNA: TGTGCCAGCAGCTTATCCCAGGATGGCTACACCTTC; clone size: medium-sized; V gene: TRBV7-9; J gene: TRBJ1-2; D gene: -
CDR3 protein: CASKESGEQYF; CDR3 DNA: TGTGCCAGCAAGGAATCGGGCGAGCAGTACTTC; clone size: -; V gene: TRBV6-5; J gene: TRBJ2-7; D gene: -
CDR3 protein: CASPEGTVHNGQFF; CDR3 DNA: TGCGCCAGCCCTGAGGGGACAGTTCACAATGGGCAGTTCTTC; clone size: -; V gene: TRBV23-1; J gene: TRBJ2-1; D gene: TRBD1
CDR3 protein: CASSSPSGLFTDTQYF; CDR3 DNA: TGTGCCAGCAGCTCCCCCTCGGGCCTATTTACAGATACGCAGTATTTT; clone size: -; V gene: TRBV5-4; J gene: TRBJ2-3; D gene: -
CDR3 protein: CASSVGLDRRLRGETQYF; CDR3 DNA: TGTGCCAGCAGCGTAGGCCTAGATCGCCGTCTAAGAGGAGAGACCCAGTACTTC; clone size: -; V gene: TRBV9; J gene: TRBJ2-5; D gene: -
CDR3 protein: CASSAGQGDQPQHF; CDR3 DNA: TGTGCCAGCAGTGCCGGACAGGGGGACCAGCCCCAGCATTTT; clone size: once; V gene: TRBV2; J gene: TRBJ1-5; D gene: TRBD1
CDR3 protein: CASSEYRQSNYGYTF; CDR3 DNA: TGTGCCAGCAGTGAATACAGGCAGTCTAACTATGGCTACACCTTC; clone size: -; V gene: TRBV6-1; J gene: TRBJ1-2; D gene: -
CDR3 protein: CASSLSERGSNQPQHF; CDR3 DNA: TGTGCCAGCAGCTTGAGCGAGCGGGGTAGCAATCAGCCCCAGCATTTT; clone size: -; V gene: TRBV5-5; J gene: TRBJ1-5; D gene: -
CDR3 protein: CASSLYSSTGTTEKLFF; CDR3 DNA: TGTGCCAGCAGCTTATATTCCTCCACCGGGACAACGGAAAAACTGTTTTTT; clone size: -; V gene: TRBV7-2; J gene: TRBJ1-4; D gene: -
CDR3 protein: CASSLGHGTGKAEQFF; CDR3 DNA: TGTGCCAGCAGCTTAGGACACGGGACAGGGAAAGCTGAGCAGTTCTTC; clone size: -; V gene: TRBV7-9; J gene: TRBJ2-1; D gene: TRBD1
CDR3 protein: CASSERTGSGEAFF; CDR3 DNA: TGTGCCAGCAGTGAGAGGACAGGGTCTGGTGAAGCTTTCTTT; clone size: few; V gene: TRBV2; J gene: TRBJ1-1; D gene: TRBD1
CDR3 protein: CASSPTGTFNQPQHF; CDR3 DNA: TGTGCCAGCAGCCCTACAGGGACTTTCAATCAGCCCCAGCATTTT; clone size: -; V gene: TRBV3-1/TRBV3-2; J gene: TRBJ1-5; D gene: -
CDR3 protein: CASSSGPNYGYTF; CDR3 DNA: TGTGCCAGCAGCTCCGGCCCGAACTATGGCTACACCTTC; clone size: -; V gene: TRBV5-4; J gene: TRBJ1-2; D gene: -
CDR3 protein: CASSPGTAYNEQFF; CDR3 DNA: TGCGCCAGCAGCCCGGGGACAGCCTACAATGAGCAGTTCTTC; clone size: -; V gene: TRBV5-1; J gene: TRBJ2-1; D gene: TRBD1
CDR3 protein: CASSLSGGKEDTQYF; CDR3 DNA: TGTGCCAGCAGTTTAAGCGGCGGCAAGGAAGATACGCAGTATTTT; clone size: -; V gene: TRBV28; J gene: TRBJ2-3; D gene: -
CDR3 protein: CASSSAQGSATEAFF; CDR3 DNA: TGTGCCAGCAGCTCAGCTCAGGGGTCCGCCACTGAAGCTTTCTTT; clone size: -; V gene: TRBV5-6; J gene: TRBJ1-1; D gene: -
CDR3 protein: CASSLYHGTGAFYGYTF; CDR3 DNA: TGTGCCAGCAGTTTATATCATGGGACAGGGGCCTTCTATGGCTACACCTTC; clone size: many; V gene: TRBV28; J gene: TRBJ1-2; D gene: TRBD1
CDR3 protein: CASSFSRGAYEQYF; CDR3 DNA: TGTGCCAGCAGCTTCTCAAGGGGGGCCTACGAGCAGTACTTC; clone size: few; V gene: TRBV11-2; J gene: TRBJ2-7; D gene: -
CDR3 protein: CATGGGGADTQYF; CDR3 DNA: TGTGCCACCGGGGGGGGCGGGGCAGATACGCAGTATTTT; clone size: once; V gene: TRBV24-1; J gene: TRBJ2-3; D gene: -
CDR3 protein: CASRTGGAGATNEKLFF; CDR3 DNA: TGCGCCAGCAGAACCGGCGGAGCCGGAGCAACTAATGAAAAACTGTTTTTT; clone size: -; V gene: TRBV5-1; J gene: TRBJ1-4; D gene: -
CDR3 protein: CASSPSQGVGGELFF; CDR3 DNA: TGTGCCAGTAGTCCATCACAGGGGGTCGGCGGGGAGCTGTTTTTT; clone size: -; V gene: TRBV19; J gene: TRBJ2-2; D gene: TRBD1
CDR3 protein: CASSQSLRQVFGYTF; CDR3 DNA: TGTGCCAGCAGCCAGTCCCTGAGACAGGTGTTTGGCTACACCTTC; clone size: -; V gene: TRBV28; J gene: TRBJ1-2; D gene: -
CDR3 protein: CASSYFDTGELFF; CDR3 DNA: TGTGCCAGCAGTTACTTCGACACCGGGGAGCTGTTTTTT; clone size: few; V gene: TRBV6-2/TRBV6-3; J gene: TRBJ2-2; D gene: -
CDR3 protein: CASSRRGAGADEQYF; CDR3 DNA: TGTGCCAGCTCACGGAGGGGCGCAGGGGCTGACGAGCAGTACTTC; clone size: -; V gene: TRBV18; J gene: TRBJ2-7; D gene: -
CDR3 protein: CASSPGTDSYEQYF; CDR3 DNA: TGTGCCAGCTCACCCGGGACAGACTCCTACGAGCAGTACTTC; clone size: -; V gene: TRBV18; J gene: TRBJ2-7; D gene: TRBD1
CDR3 protein: CAWSVDQGAEKLFF; CDR3 DNA: TGTGCCTGGAGTGTAGATCAGGGGGCGGAAAAACTGTTTTTT; clone size: -; V gene: TRBV30; J gene: TRBJ1-4; D gene: TRBD1
CDR3 protein: CASSLAPGADTGELFF; CDR3 DNA: TGCGCCAGCAGCTTGGCCCCAGGGGCGGACACCGGGGAGCTGTTTTTT; clone size: -; V gene: TRBV5-1; J gene: TRBJ2-2; D gene: -
CDR3 protein: CASSPRPDRLDTEAFF; CDR3 DNA: TGTGCCAGTAGTCCCCGACCGGACAGGTTAGACACTGAAGCTTTCTTT; clone size: -; V gene: TRBV19; J gene: TRBJ1-1; D gene: TRBD1
CDR3 protein: CASSEGTLNTEAFF; CDR3 DNA: TGCGCCAGCAGTGAGGGGACACTGAACACTGAAGCTTTCTTT; clone size: -; V gene: TRBV10-1; J gene: TRBJ1-1; D gene: -
CDR3 protein: CASTRQVSGDSGANVLTF; CDR3 DNA: TGTGCCAGCACCCGACAGGTATCGGGGGACTCTGGGGCCAACGTCCTGACTTTC; clone size: -; V gene: TRBV9; J gene: TRBJ2-6; D gene: -
CDR3 protein: CASSPATNYGYTF; CDR3 DNA: TGTGCCAGCAGTCCCGCGACTAACTATGGCTACACCTTC; clone size: -; V gene: TRBV28; J gene: TRBJ1-2; D gene: -
CDR3 protein: CASSLTRTEAFF; CDR3 DNA: TGTGCCAGCAGCTTGACTAGAACTGAAGCTTTCTTT; clone size: -; V gene: TRBV28; J gene: TRBJ1-1; D gene: -
CDR3 protein: CASSLIGRGVSTDTQYF; CDR3 DNA: TGCGCCAGCAGCTTGATAGGCAGGGGGGTAAGCACAGATACGCAGTATTTT; clone size: -; V gene: TRBV5-1; J gene: TRBJ2-3; D gene: -
CDR3 protein: CASSPGRLNEKLFF; CDR3 DNA: TGTGCCAGCAGCCCAGGCCGCCTTAATGAAAAACTGTTTTTT; clone size: -; V gene: TRBV6-5; J gene: TRBJ1-4; D gene: -